This TCR beta chain was profiled in a study of shared clonotypes between healthy human individuals. As for the study in general: Donors had three CD4 naive, three CD4 memory, two CD8 naive and one CD8 memory plate apiece.

Sequencing used immunoSEQ multiplex PCR; TCRdb keeps in-frame clones, though not all of them. The sample has some 2.1 million clones, roughly 94% seen once. The CDR3 sequence is 15 residues long. V dropped 6 bases and J dropped 0 bases, with 11 bases sitting between them. The germline V gene encodes CDR1 MNHNS and CDR2 SASEGT. All the donors were Caucasian adults who lived in Nashville, Tennessee. The sequenced sample consisted of naive CD4+ T cells sorted from blood. The sample's subset: CD45RA+ positively selected. The V gene is TRBV6-1, the J gene TRBJ1-4, with a possible D match to TRBD1 (6 bases). The receptor was derived from a man between 18 and 29 years old in good health. CDR3 sequence: CASRVDRATNEKLFF. The CDR3 DNA sequence: TGTGCCAGCAGAGTGGACAGAGCAACTAATGAAAAACTGTTTTTT.